The 24 T cell receptor beta chains presented below share a single source sample, sequenced in a study of blood T cells in healthy people across ages (dated by TCRdb to between 2014 and 2016). Receptors were amplified or captured by 5' RACE. Sequenced using an Illumina HiSeq 2500. A second about 7 to 11 cycle PCR used a sample-barcoded 5' primer and a J-beta primer mix. TCRdb redid the processing of the public reads, applying fastp at Q25 and MiXCR, and retained in-frame beta chains. Every entry covers one CDR3 protein and lists the most common genes and DNA from its rows. In this sample the table shows 650,000 to 800,000 distinct CDR3 sequences, around 43% of which occur a single time. The top ten hold roughly 18% of the sample. Sequencing input: blood. These receptors were collected from a man aged 55 to 69 in good health.

This clonotype was seen a few times. The V and J genes are TRBV2 and TRBJ2-4; D perhaps matches TRBD2 (5 bases). V was trimmed by 5 bases and J by 0 bases, leaving 11 bases between them. The CDR3 covers 15 residues. The germline V gene encodes CDR1 SNHLY and CDR2 FYNNEI. CDR3 sequence: CASSRGGLAKNIQYF. The DNA for the CDR3 is TGTGCCAGCAGTAGAGGAGGACTAGCCAAAAACATTCAGTACTTC. The full variable domain, in which reference TRBV2 and TRBJ2-4 provide the parts outside the CDR3, is EPEVTQTPSHQVTQMGQEVILRCVPISNHLYFYWYRQILGQKVEFLVSFYNNEISEKSEIFDDQFSVERPDGSNFTLKIRSTKLEDSAMYFCASSRGGLAKNIQYFGAGTRLSVL.

As concerns this clonotype: The junction differs from germline at one of its ends, possibly a read error. The V gene is TRBV11-3, the J gene TRBJ2-3, with 8 bases lining up with TRBD1. The CDR3 consists of 17 residues. Per the germline V gene, CDR1 is SGHNT and CDR2 is YENEEA. CDR3 sequence (DNA): TGTGCCGGCAGCTTAGAGGACAGGGTCCCATCTAGTAATACGCAGTATTTT. Its protein product is CAGSLEDRVPSSNTQYF.

This sequence joins TRBV6-5 and TRBJ2-4; 7 positions match TRBD1. The end of the DNA fits TRBJ2-7 better, so the J call may be wrong. The CDR3 contains 15 residues. Germline V gives CDR1 MNHEY, CDR2 SVGAGI. The DNA for the CDR3 is TGTGCCAGCAGTGAGGGGGCATCACCTACCTACGAGCAGTACTTC. Protein sequence: CASSEGASPTYEQYF.

This sequence joins TRBV2 and TRBJ2-7; 7 positions match TRBD1. This CDR3 comprises 13 residues. Per germline, CDR1 SNHLY and CDR2 FYNNEI. V was clipped by 8 bases and J by 3 bases; unmatched bases: 7. CDR3 in amino acids: CASLGQALYEQYF. Written as DNA, the CDR3 is TGTGCCAGCCTAGGACAGGCCCTCTACGAGCAGTACTTC.

A note on this clonotype: The conserved phenylalanine or tryptophan is not found at the CDR3 terminus, so this likely reflects a read error. The chain carries TRBV12-3 or TRBV12-4 and TRBJ1-6; D uncertain. V was trimmed by 7 bases and J by 0 bases, leaving 10 bases between them. The CDR3 totals 15 residues. As DNA, the CDR3 is TGTGCCAGCAAACCCTCCGGCTCCTATAATTCACCCCTCCACTCT. This sequence encodes CASKPSGSYNSPLHS.

This clonotype has just a few counts. The CDR3 DNA reads TGTGCCAGCAGCCGAAGTTCTGCAAGCTCCTACGAGCAGTACTTC. Residues: CASSRSSASSYEQYF. J is TRBJ2-7 and V is TRBV6-5; D gene ambiguous. The CDR3 is made up of 15 amino acids. Germline V gene sequence: CDR1 MNHEY, CDR2 SVGAGI. Trimming took off 6 bases at V and 0 bases at J, with 15 bases between the two ends.

V usage is TRBV20-1 and J usage is TRBJ2-1, with D tentatively TRBD2 (6 bases). V lost 3 bases and J 4 bases, leaving 13 bases between the germline ends. Germline CDR1 and CDR2: DFQATT and SNEGSKA (reference sequence). This CDR3 is built from 14 residues. CDR3 protein: CSASRRDRYNEQFF. The CDR3, as DNA: TGCAGTGCTAGTAGGAGGGACCGATACAATGAGCAGTTCTTC.

This chain uses TRBV20-1 with TRBJ1-6; 8 bases match TRBD1. CDR3 length equals 15 residues. Germline CDR1 reads DFQATT; CDR2 reads SNEGSKA (reference sequence). Trimming took 1 base from V and 6 from J; bases not matched to a gene: 5. As DNA, the CDR3 is TGCAGTGCTAGAGTTAGGACAGGGAGTAATTCACCCCTCCACTTT. This sequence encodes CSARVRTGSNSPLHF.

The gene calls are TRBV28 and TRBJ2-3; D is possibly TRBD1 (7 bases). Germline V gene data show CDR1 as MDHEN and CDR2 as SYDVKM. This CDR3 has 16 residues. Trimming left V 4 bases short and J 6 bases short, with 20 bases between. CDR3 nucleotides: TGTGCCAGCAGTTCGAGAAACAGGGGAGGTTTGGATACGCAGTATTTT. Translated, it gives CASSSRNRGGLDTQYF.

In its sample, this clonotype was seen a few times. J is TRBJ2-2 and V is TRBV7-9, with D tentatively TRBD2 (6 bases). Trimming stripped 3 bases from V and 4 bases from J, with 9 bases between. The CDR3 length is 14 residues. Germline V lookup: CDR1 SEHNR, CDR2 FQNEAQ (reference sequence). The CDR3 nucleotides are TGTGCCAGCAGCTTGGGAGGTTCCACCGGGGAGCTGTTTTTT. This codes for CASSLGGSTGELFF.

This clonotype showed up just a few times. The gene calls are TRBV12-3 or TRBV12-4 and TRBJ2-3; D remains unclear. With 7 bases removed from V and 6 bases from J, the gap between germline ends came to 14 bases. The CDR3 contains 13 residues. In DNA form, the CDR3 reads TGTGCCAGCACCCCGTTCCGTGGGGATACGCAGTATTTT. Translation: CASTPFRGDTQYF.

V usage is TRBV12-3 or TRBV12-4 and J usage is TRBJ2-6; 10 bases line up with TRBD1. The CDR3 has 12 residues. Losses at the gene ends were 5 bases for V and 15 bases for J; bases not matched to a gene: 4. The CDR3, as DNA: TGTGCCAGCAGTCCGGGACAGGGGACCCTGACTTTC. Translating gives CASSPGQGTLTF.

The J gene is TRBJ2-7, the V gene TRBV29-1; D is possibly TRBD2 (7 bases). The CDR3 covers 14 residues. CDR1 SQVTM and CDR2 ANQGSEA come from the germline V gene. V lost 5 bases and J 1 base, leaving 15 bases between the germline ends. In DNA form, the CDR3 reads TGCAGCGTTACGGGGCGGGGGCCATCCTACGAGCAGTACTTC. It translates to CSVTGRGPSYEQYF.

About this clonotype: The junction does not match germline at one end; this may be a read error. The chain carries TRBV5-6 and TRBJ2-7; 12 positions match TRBD1. Matching the DNA end better, TRBJ2-5 makes the J call doubtful. Germline CDR1 is SGHDT and CDR2 is YYEEEE. CDR3 length: 17 amino acids. CDR3 nucleotide sequence: TGTGCCGGCAGCCGTAGTTGGGGACAGGGGGCGCGGGAGACCCAGTACTTC. Residues: CAGSRSWGQGARETQYF.

This clonotype came up a few times. The junction does not match germline at one end; this may be a read error. Here the CDR3 reads CASAGPTYEKLFF. The DNA for the CDR3 is TGTGCCAGCGCCGGGCCAACTTATGAAAAACTGTTTTTT. The rearrangement joins TRBV7-9 to TRBJ1-4; D is unresolved. This CDR3 contains 13 residues. Germline V CDR1 and CDR2: SEHNR, FQNEAQ (reference sequence).

The chain uses TRBV10-3 and TRBJ2-3, with 7 positions matching TRBD1. V shed 4 bases, J shed 5 bases, and the junction held 6 bases outside the gene matches. The CDR3 extends over 14 amino acids. Germline V CDR1 and CDR2: ENHRY, SYGVKD. This CDR3 is CAISGGQDRDTQYF. CDR3 DNA: TGTGCCATCAGTGGCGGACAGGATAGAGATACGCAGTATTTT.

About this clonotype itself: A junction end diverges from the germline sequence, so it may reflect a read error. The chain is built from TRBV20-1 and TRBJ2-4; D not resolved. The germline V gene has CDR1 DFQATT and CDR2 SNEGSKA (reference sequence). The CDR3 spans 15 residues. The CDR3 sequence is CSARLGEKAKSIQYF. The CDR3 DNA reads as TGCAGTGCTAGGCTTGGAGAAAAAGCCAAAAGCATTCAGTACTTC.

This clonotype was seen more than once but under ten times. The chain couples TRBV12-3 or TRBV12-4 to TRBJ2-7, with D uncertain. CDR3 length equals 12 residues. V was shortened by 5 bases and J by 4 bases, with 9 bases between the two germline ends. The CDR3 sequence is CASSPNGYEQYF. The CDR3 DNA follows: TGTGCCAGCAGTCCCAATGGGTACGAGCAGTACTTC.

Here the CDR3 DNA reads TGCGCCAGCAGCTTGGAGGGACAGGGAAGGGATGGCTACACCTTC. Its translation: CASSLEGQGRDGYTF. J is TRBJ1-2 and V is TRBV5-1; TRBD1 matches 9 bases. The CDR3 spans 15 residues. V lost 0 bases to trimming and J lost 6 bases; unmatched junction nucleotides: 6. Germline CDR1 is SGHRS and CDR2 is YFSETQ.

This clonotype has a count of ten or more. The gene calls are TRBV6-4 and TRBJ2-2, with TRBD2 matching 9 bases. This CDR3 comprises 15 residues. Germline V gives CDR1 MRHNA, CDR2 SNTAGT. V trimming: 5 bases; J trimming: 6 bases; junction bases outside the gene matches: 7. The CDR3 loop reads CASSLLAGESGELFF. CDR3 sequence (DNA): TGTGCCAGCAGTCTCTTAGCGGGGGAGTCCGGGGAGCTGTTTTTT.

This clonotype has more than one count but fewer than ten. The gene calls are TRBV20-1 and TRBJ2-4; the match to TRBD2 covers 11 bases. Trimming removed 3 bases from V and 3 bases from J; junction bases left unmatched: 7. CDR3 length: 16 residues. In germline, CDR1 is DFQATT, CDR2 SNEGSKA (reference sequence). DNA for the CDR3: TGCAGTGCTAGTAGCGGGGGGGTGACCGGCAAAAACATTCAGTACTTC. This gives the protein CSASSGGVTGKNIQYF.

The rearrangement uses TRBV6-5 and TRBJ1-5; D is uncertain. CDR3 length equals 15 residues. Trimming took 3 bases from V and 2 from J, leaving 11 bases between them. The germline gives CDR1 MNHEY, CDR2 SVGAGI. The CDR3 sequence is CASSYDGGGNQPQHF. The CDR3 region has the DNA TGTGCCAGCAGTTATGACGGTGGGGGCAATCAGCCCCAGCATTTT.

J is TRBJ1-1 and V is TRBV6-5; the D gene is possibly TRBD1 (6 bases). Germline V gives CDR1 MNHEY, CDR2 SVGAGI. With 4 bases removed from V and 1 base from J, the gap between germline ends came to 19 bases. CDR3 length equals 17 residues. CDR3 residues: CASSSTRGAGRNTEAFF. In DNA, the CDR3 is TGTGCCAGCAGTTCGACACGGGGGGCCGGGCGGAACACTGAAGCTTTCTTT.

The rearrangement links TRBV6-6 to TRBJ2-5; TRBD2 matches at 8 bases. This CDR3 contains 14 residues. V lost 6 bases and J lost 1; bases outside the gene matches: 4. Germline assignment: CDR1 MNHNY and CDR2 SVGAGI (reference sequence). The CDR3, as DNA: TGTGCCAGCAGGTTCGGGGGGGCCCAAGAGACCCAGTACTTC. Its translation is CASRFGGAQETQYF.